The T cell receptor beta chain described here comes from a study of blood T cell repertoires in COVID-19. On the study more broadly: Collection of acute and convalescent COVID-19 samples took place in the United States, Italy and Spain. T cells, B-cell-depleted T cells, or PBMCs provided the cDNA or gDNA that served as material.

Per the study methods: Reference gene primer amplification yielded estimated nucleated cell counts. Repertoires were generated with immunoSEQ multiplex PCR, while TCRdb's copy carries only in-frame clones and drops some. V, J and clone size reflect that table, while D and trimming were determined from the DNA. Here the sample spans about 90,000 clones, about 81% being singletons. CDR1 is MNHNS and CDR2 is SASEGT in the germline V gene. The length of the CDR3 is 15 residues. With 0 bases removed from V and 2 bases from J, the gap between germline ends came to 11 bases. This clonotype originated in a human donor in a cohort sampled during active COVID-19. Sequencing was carried out using peripheral blood. The chain carries TRBV6-1 and TRBJ2-7, with no clear D. The DNA for the CDR3 is TGTGCCAGCAGTGAAGCAATACAAACCACCTACGAGCAGTACTTC. Its translation is CASSEAIQTTYEQYF.